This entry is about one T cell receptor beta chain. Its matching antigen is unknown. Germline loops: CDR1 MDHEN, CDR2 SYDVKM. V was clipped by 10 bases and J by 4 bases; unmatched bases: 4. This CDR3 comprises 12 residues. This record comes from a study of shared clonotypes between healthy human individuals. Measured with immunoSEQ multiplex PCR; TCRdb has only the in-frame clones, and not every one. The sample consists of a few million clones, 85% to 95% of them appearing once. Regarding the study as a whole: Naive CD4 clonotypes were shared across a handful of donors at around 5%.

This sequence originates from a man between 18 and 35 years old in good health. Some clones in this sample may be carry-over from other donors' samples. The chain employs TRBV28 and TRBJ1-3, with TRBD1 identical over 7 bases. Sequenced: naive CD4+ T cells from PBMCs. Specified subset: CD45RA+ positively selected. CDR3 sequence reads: CAIQGGGNTIYF. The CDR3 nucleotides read TGTGCCATCCAGGGGGGAGGAAACACCATATATTTT.